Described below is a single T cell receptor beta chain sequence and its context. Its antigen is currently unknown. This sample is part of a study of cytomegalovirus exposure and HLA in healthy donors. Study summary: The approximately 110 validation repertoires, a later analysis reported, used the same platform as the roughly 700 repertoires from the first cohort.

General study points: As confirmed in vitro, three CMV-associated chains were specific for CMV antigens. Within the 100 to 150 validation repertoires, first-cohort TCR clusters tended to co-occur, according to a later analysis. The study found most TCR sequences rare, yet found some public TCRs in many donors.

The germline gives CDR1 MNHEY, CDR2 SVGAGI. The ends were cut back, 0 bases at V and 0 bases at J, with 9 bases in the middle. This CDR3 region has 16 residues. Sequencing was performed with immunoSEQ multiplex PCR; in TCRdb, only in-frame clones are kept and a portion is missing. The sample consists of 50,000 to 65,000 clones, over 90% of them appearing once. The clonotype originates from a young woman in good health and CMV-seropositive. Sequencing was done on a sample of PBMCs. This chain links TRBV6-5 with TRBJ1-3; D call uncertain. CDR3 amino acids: CASSYSGSISGNTIYF. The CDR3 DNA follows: TGTGCCAGCAGTTACTCTGGCTCGATCTCTGGAAACACCATATATTTT.